This TCR beta chain was observed in a study of blood T cell repertoires in COVID-19. Across the study: There were acute and convalescent COVID-19 samples, and they came from the United States, Italy and Spain. T cells, B-cell-depleted T cells, or PBMCs supplied cDNA or gDNA.

How the authors handled the data: The authors estimated nucleated cell counts from reference gene primer amplification. The data were produced by immunoSEQ multiplex PCR, yet TCRdb's version contains in-frame clones alone and is incomplete. V and J calls and clone size are as listed in that table; D and trimming were resolved from the DNA. The sample holds some 490,000 clones, 80% to 90% seen once. Sequenced sample: peripheral blood. The source is a human donor in a cohort sampled during active COVID-19.

The CDR3 DNA sequence: TGTGCCACCAGTGACCCGGGACAGGGGGCAGACAATGAGCAGTTCTTC. This translates into CATSDPGQGADNEQFF. The V and J genes are TRBV24-1 and TRBJ2-1; 12 bases fit TRBD1. Germline values: CDR1 KGHDR, CDR2 SFDVKD. The CDR3 is 16 residues long. The ends lost 4 bases at V and 5 bases at J; junction bases unmatched: 5.